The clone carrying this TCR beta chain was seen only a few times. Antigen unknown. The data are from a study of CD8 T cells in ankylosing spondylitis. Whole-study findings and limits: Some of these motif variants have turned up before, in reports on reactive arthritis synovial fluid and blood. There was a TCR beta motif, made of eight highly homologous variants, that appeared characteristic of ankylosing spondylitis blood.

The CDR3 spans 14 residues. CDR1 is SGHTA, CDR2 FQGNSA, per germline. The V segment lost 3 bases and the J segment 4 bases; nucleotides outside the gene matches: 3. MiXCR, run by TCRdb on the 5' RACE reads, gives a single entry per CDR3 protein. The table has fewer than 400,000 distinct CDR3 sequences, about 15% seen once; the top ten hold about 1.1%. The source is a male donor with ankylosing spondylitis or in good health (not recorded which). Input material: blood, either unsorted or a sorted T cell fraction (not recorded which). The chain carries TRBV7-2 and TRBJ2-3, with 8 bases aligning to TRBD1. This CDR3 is CASSLDRDADTQYF. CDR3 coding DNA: TGTGCCAGCAGCTTGGACAGGGACGCAGATACGCAGTATTTT. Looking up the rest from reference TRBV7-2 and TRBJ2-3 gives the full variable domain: GAGVSQSPSNKVTEKGKDVELRCDPISGHTALYWYRQSLGQGLEFLIYFQGNSAPDKSGLPSDRFSAERTGGSVSTLTIQRTQQEDSAVYLCASSLDRDADTQYFGPGTRLTVL.